A selection of T cell receptor beta chains follows, all from one sample in a study of regulatory T cells in long-lasting Graves disease. MiXCR was run by TCRdb on the multiplex PCR reads, yielding one entry per CDR3 protein. This table holds about 660,000 distinct CDR3 sequences, 30% found once. Sequenced material: peripheral blood mononuclear cells (PBMCs), taken when the disease was refractory, from a patient treated with antithyroid drugs. All receptors come from a female donor with Graves disease. Both conserved end residues are part of each CDR3. A D gene is named only where the DNA matches it firmly. Clone size is given for some rows only: seen once, a few or many times, or a class if the clone is expanded.

TRBD1	.	TRBV5-6	TRBJ1-1	CASSYGQGIAEAFF	TGTGCCAGCAGCTACGGACAGGGCATAGCTGAAGCTTTCTTT
.	.	TRBV4-1	TRBJ1-2	CASSQDTASNYGYTF	TGCGCCAGCAGCCAAGACACGGCTTCTAACTATGGCTACACCTTC
.	few	TRBV6-1	TRBJ2-2	CASSEVNTGELFF	TGTGCCAGCAGTGAAGTGAACACCGGGGAGCTGTTTTTT
TRBD1	many	TRBV7-2	TRBJ1-6	CASSLEGTGMDSPLHF	TGTGCCAGCAGCTTAGAGGGGACAGGGATGGATTCACCCCTCCACTTT
.	.	TRBV11-2	TRBJ1-2	CASSLAPQGGYTF	TGTGCCAGCAGCTTAGCCCCGCAGGGAGGCTACACCTTC
.	few	TRBV19	TRBJ1-2	CASSIPAGRDYGYTF	TGTGCCAGTAGTATCCCGGCAGGGCGGGACTATGGCTACACCTTC
.	.	TRBV5-1	TRBJ2-2	CASSLGLDSGGELFF	TGCGCCAGCAGCTTGGGGCTAGATAGCGGCGGGGAGCTGTTTTTT
TRBD1	once	TRBV14	TRBJ1-1	CASSQARDRGGENTEAFF	TGTGCCAGCAGCCAGGCCCGGGACAGGGGTGGGGAGAACACTGAAGCTTTCTTT
.	few	TRBV20-1	TRBJ2-4	CSARVSGTPGGKNIQYF	TGCAGTGCTAGGGTTAGCGGGACCCCAGGGGGCAAAAACATTCAGTACTTC
TRBD2	many	TRBV12-3/TRBV12-4	TRBJ2-2	CASHDSGRRSGELFF	TGTGCCAGCCATGATAGCGGGAGAAGAAGCGGGGAGCTGTTTTTT
.	few	TRBV14	TRBJ2-7	CASSQVHYEQYF	TGTGCCAGCAGCCAGGTACACTACGAGCAGTACTTC
TRBD2	many	TRBV20-1	TRBJ2-2	CSARDGGRANTGELFF	TGCAGTGCTAGAGATGGCGGGAGGGCCAACACCGGGGAGCTGTTTTTT
.	many	TRBV28	TRBJ1-2	CASSLQINYGYTF	TGTGCCAGCAGCTTACAAATTAACTATGGCTACACCTTC
.	few	TRBV2	TRBJ1-1	CASRSVPVDGWSPMNTEAFF	TGTGCCAGCAGATCGGTTCCTGTGGACGGATGGAGCCCCATGAACACTGAAGCTTTCTTT
.	many	TRBV2	TRBJ1-2	CASEANYGYTF	TGTGCCAGCGAAGCCAACTATGGCTACACCTTC
.	.	TRBV19	TRBJ2-4	CASSEPGGAGNIQYF	TGTGCCAGTAGTGAACCGGGGGGCGCGGGAAACATTCAGTACTTC
.	.	TRBV6-1	TRBJ2-7	CASSDPGYEQYF	TGTGCCAGCAGTGACCCCGGTTACGAGCAGTACTTC
.	many	TRBV11-2	TRBJ1-4	CASSVNSEKLFF	TGTGCCAGCAGCGTAAACAGTGAAAAACTGTTTTTT
.	.	TRBV28	TRBJ2-2	CASSSGLGGELFF	TGTGCCAGCAGCTCGGGATTGGGCGGGGAGCTGTTTTTT
TRBD2	few	TRBV20-1	TRBJ2-5	CSARVLAGQETQYF	TGCAGTGCTAGGGTACTAGCGGGGCAAGAGACCCAGTACTTC
.	.	TRBV30	TRBJ1-4	CALQDTNEKLFF	TGTGCCTTACAGGATACTAATGAAAAACTGTTTTTT
.	.	TRBV11-2	TRBJ1-2	CASSRRGGSYGYTF	TGTGCCAGCAGCCGGCGGGGGGGGAGCTATGGCTACACCTTC
.	.	TRBV5-5	TRBJ1-5	CASSVRPGDGNQPQHF	TGTGCCAGCAGCGTAAGACCGGGAGACGGCAATCAGCCCCAGCATTTT
TRBD1	.	TRBV3-1	TRBJ1-2	CASSQDRSGGAKPTF	TGTGCCAGCAGCCAAGATCGTTCAGGGGGCGCGAAGCCCACCTTC
.	many	TRBV7-8	TRBJ1-1	CASSLDQQGRDTEAFF	TGTGCCAGCAGCTTAGATCAACAGGGACGGGACACTGAAGCTTTCTTT
TRBD2	.	TRBV7-3	TRBJ2-1	CASSPRSSGNNEQFF	TGTGCCAGCAGCCCTCGTTCTAGCGGGAACAATGAGCAGTTCTTC
TRBD2	.	TRBV19	TRBJ2-2	CASSMGLAGEYTGELFF	TGTGCCAGTAGTATGGGACTAGCGGGAGAGTACACCGGGGAGCTGTTTTTT
TRBD2	.	TRBV7-9	TRBJ2-7	CASSLRLADCSYEQYF	TGTGCCAGCAGCTTACGACTAGCGGATTGTTCCTACGAGCAGTACTTC
TRBD2	many	TRBV12-3/TRBV12-4	TRBJ2-7	CASSFGTSGRNEQYF	TGTGCCAGCAGTTTTGGGACTAGCGGGAGAAACGAGCAGTACTTC
.	.	TRBV12-3/TRBV12-4	TRBJ1-5	CASSPRGTGNQPHHF	TGTGCCAGCAGTCCAAGGGGGACGGGCAATCAGCCCCACCATTTT
TRBD1	.	TRBV19	TRBJ1-5	CASSIRRDRYSNQPQHF	TGTGCCAGTAGTATCAGGAGGGACAGATATAGCAATCAGCCCCAGCATTTT
.	.	TRBV11-2	TRBJ1-1	CASSHASRRAGSTEAFF	TGTGCCAGCAGCCACGCCTCCCGCCGGGCTGGGAGCACTGAAGCTTTCTTT
TRBD2	.	TRBV12-3/TRBV12-4	TRBJ2-2	CASSLVRAGGALRELFF	TGTGCCAGCAGTTTAGTGCGTGCGGGAGGGGCTCTGAGGGAGCTGTTTTTT
.	.	TRBV27	TRBJ1-4	CATANAGANEKLFF	TGTGCCACCGCTAACGCGGGAGCCAATGAAAAACTGTTTTTT
.	many	TRBV28	TRBJ2-7	CASRSNLDSYEQYF	TGTGCCAGCAGATCTAACTTGGACTCCTACGAGCAGTACTTC
.	.	TRBV9	TRBJ2-7	CASSVAGTADYEQYF	TGTGCCAGCAGCGTAGCTGGGACTGCAGATTACGAGCAGTACTTC
.	few	TRBV30	TRBJ1-1	CAWRPQAFF	TGTGCCTGGAGACCGCAAGCTTTCTTT
TRBD2	few	TRBV12-3/TRBV12-4	TRBJ2-4	CASSLGYGRANIQYF	TGTGCCAGCAGTTTAGGGTACGGGAGGGCAAACATTCAGTACTTC
TRBD1	.	TRBV4-1	TRBJ1-2	CASSQESDRGYGYTF	TGCGCCAGCAGCCAAGAATCGGACAGGGGCTATGGCTACACCTTC
.	.	TRBV28	TRBJ2-5	CASREPRDLQETQYF	TGTGCCAGCAGGGAACCCCGGGACCTCCAAGAGACCCAGTACTTC
.	.	TRBV5-1	TRBJ1-5	CASSNRQPYSNQPQHF	TGCGCCAGCAGCAACAGACAGCCATATAGCAATCAGCCCCAGCATTTT
.	once	TRBV13	TRBJ2-5	CASSSHPGRQETQYF	TGTGCCAGCAGCTCACACCCCGGGAGACAAGAGACCCAGTACTTC